Listed below are T cell receptor beta chains from one sample, sequenced in a study of cytomegalovirus exposure and HLA in healthy donors. Using immunoSEQ multiplex PCR, the repertoire was profiled, and TCRdb retains in-frame clones only, with some absent. This sample has fewer than 100,000 clones, with 76% found just once. The sequenced sample was PBMCs. The source of these receptors is a man aged 40-50 years in good health and CMV-seronegative. CDR3s include the opening cysteine and the closing phenylalanine or tryptophan. A D gene is named only where the DNA matches it firmly. Clone size is not always given. Where it is, it says once, few, many or a class for expanded clones.

j_gene | d_gene | v_gene | abundance | CDR3aa | CDR3nt
TRBJ1-4 | TRBD1 | TRBV6-1 | - | CASSGQGWFEKLFF | TGTGCCAGCAGTGGACAGGGTTGGTTTGAAAAACTGTTTTTT
TRBJ1-1 | - | TRBV6-5 | - | CASSKGGTEAFF | TGTGCCAGCAGTAAAGGAGGCACTGAAGCTTTCTTT
TRBJ2-2 | - | TRBV27 | - | CASSQRRGTGELFF | TGTGCCAGCAGCCAGCGGAGGGGCACCGGGGAGCTGTTTTTT
TRBJ2-1 | - | TRBV6-5 | - | CASSPLRAPNEQFF | TGTGCCAGCAGCCCTTTGCGGGCCCCCAATGAGCAGTTCTTC
TRBJ1-1 | TRBD1 | TRBV4-3 | few | CASSHPQGGNTEAFF | TGCGCCAGCAGCCACCCACAGGGGGGGAACACTGAAGCTTTCTTT
TRBJ2-7 | TRBD1 | TRBV19 | - | CATGTGRSEQYF | TGTGCCACAGGGACAGGGAGATCCGAGCAGTACTTC
TRBJ2-7 | TRBD1 | TRBV7-8 | - | CASSFRGDRGWYF | TGTGCCAGCAGCTTCCGGGGGGACAGGGGGTGGTACTTC
TRBJ2-2 | TRBD2 | TRBV5-8 | - | CASSMGRAFPGELFF | TGTGCCAGCAGCATGGGGAGGGCCTTCCCCGGGGAGCTGTTTTTT
TRBJ1-2 | - | TRBV7-9 | - | CSSSLPQGDQHGYTF | TGTTCCAGCAGCTTACCCCAAGGGGATCAGCATGGCTACACCTTC
TRBJ1-2 | - | TRBV28 | - | CASEGGGPTRFNYGYTF | TGTGCCAGCGAGGGGGGGGGCCCCACCAGATTTAACTATGGCTACACCTTC
TRBJ1-3 | - | TRBV6-1 | - | CASSVDRNTIYF | TGTGCCAGCAGTGTTGACAGAAACACCATATATTTT
TRBJ2-7 | TRBD2 | TRBV7-9 | - | CSSSLVQWREGNEQYF | TGTTCCAGCAGCTTAGTTCAGTGGCGGGAGGGCAACGAGCAGTACTTC
TRBJ2-7 | - | TRBV11-1 | - | CASSNFLNGQSSYEQYF | TGTGCCAGCAGCAACTTCCTCAATGGACAGTCTTCCTACGAGCAGTACTTC
TRBJ2-3 | TRBD2 | TRBV15 | - | CATSYGTSGGTDTQYF | TGTGCCACCAGCTATGGGACTAGCGGGGGCACAGATACGCAGTATTTT
TRBJ1-1 | TRBD1 | TRBV4-1 | - | CASSRTGSFTEAFF | TGCGCCAGCAGCCGGACAGGGTCTTTCACTGAAGCTTTCTTT
TRBJ1-3 | - | TRBV6-5 | - | CASSPDRSSGNTIYF | TGTGCCAGCAGTCCCGACCGGAGCTCTGGAAACACCATATATTTT
TRBJ2-2 | - | TRBV11-3 | - | CATQGRTGELFF | TGTGCGACTCAGGGGCGCACCGGGGAGCTGTTTTTT
TRBJ2-1 | TRBD1 | TRBV18 | - | CASSLRGGTGSEQFF | TGTGCCAGCTCACTTCGAGGGGGGACAGGGAGTGAGCAGTTCTTC
TRBJ2-7 | - | TRBV19 | - | CASSSRDTNYEQYF | TGTGCCAGTAGTAGCCGGGACACGAACTACGAGCAGTACTTC
TRBJ1-2 | - | TRBV30 | - | CAWTSRRTVIYGYTF | TGTGCCTGGACAAGCCGCCGGACAGTTATTTATGGCTACACCTTC
TRBJ2-3 | - | TRBV19 | - | CASSTGISSDTQYF | TGTGCCAGTAGCACCGGGATTTCTTCGGATACGCAGTATTTT
TRBJ2-1 | TRBD2 | TRBV27 | - | CASSPFPLGGRAVNEQFF | TGTGCCAGCAGTCCGTTCCCCCTTGGCGGGAGGGCGGTCAATGAGCAGTTCTTC
TRBJ2-7 | TRBD2 | TRBV2 | - | CAYYRGTSGGVYEQYF | TGTGCCTACTACAGAGGCACTAGCGGGGGGGTCTACGAGCAGTACTTC
TRBJ2-5 | TRBD1 | TRBV11-2 | - | CASSPLTGHETQYF | TGTGCCAGCAGCCCACTGACAGGGCATGAGACCCAGTACTTC
TRBJ2-7 | - | TRBV7-2 | - | CASSLESGGPYEQYF | TGTGCCAGCAGCTTAGAATCGGGGGGCCCCTACGAGCAGTACTTC
TRBJ2-1 | - | TRBV9 | - | CASSVDAPPSSYNEQFF | TGTGCCAGCAGCGTAGATGCTCCGCCGAGCTCCTACAATGAGCAGTTCTTC
TRBJ1-2 | TRBD1 | TRBV27 | - | CASRPTPSDRATQGGYTF | TGTGCCAGCAGACCCACCCCGTCGGACAGGGCAACACAGGGTGGCTACACCTTC
TRBJ1-3 | - | TRBV30 | - | CAWSEGDSSGNTIYF | TGTGCCTGGAGTGAGGGGGATTCCTCTGGAAACACCATATATTTT
TRBJ1-1 | - | TRBV18 | - | CASSPFGTEAFF | TGTGCCAGCTCACCCTTCGGGACTGAAGCTTTCTTT
TRBJ2-1 | TRBD2 | TRBV7-7 | - | CASSLGGGLDEQFF | TGTGCCAGCAGCTTAGGCGGGGGGCTCGATGAGCAGTTCTTC
TRBJ1-2 | - | TRBV6-6 | - | CASSYSSGGNGYTF | TGTGCCAGCAGTTACTCGTCGGGGGGAAATGGCTACACCTTC